These 11 T cell receptor beta chains came from one sample sequenced in a study of T-cell reconstitution after alpha-beta-depleted transplantation in children. Preparation of the TCRbeta library was carried out with unique molecular identifiers. TCRdb reprocessed the PCR reads with MiXCR, giving one entry per CDR3 protein. The sample records a few hundred thousand distinct CDR3 sequences, 10% to 15% being singletons. Material: PBMCs, mostly from graft donor cells, obtained 360 days after TCRalphabeta/CD19-depleted stem cell transplant. Receptors were obtained from a male patient younger than 18 who had a stem cell transplant for acute myeloid leukemia, so the T cells may come from the graft donor.

There are many counts of this clonotype. The J gene is TRBJ2-7, the V gene TRBV3-1; D not certain. With 0 bases removed from V and 6 bases from J, the gap between germline ends came to 9 bases. CDR3 size: 13 residues. Germline lookup yields CDR1 LGHDT and CDR2 YNNKEL (reference sequence). The CDR3 DNA reads TGTGCCAGCAGCCAAGACCCGTGGGGCGAGCAGTACTTC. It codes for CASSQDPWGEQYF.

V is TRBV9 and J is TRBJ2-5; 8 bases match TRBD2. CDR1 and CDR2 (germline): SGDLS, YYNGEE. The CDR3 is 17 amino acids. Trimming took 4 bases from V and 5 from J; bases not matched to a gene: 16. The CDR3 sequence is CASSHHGSGVLYETQYF. For the CDR3, the DNA is TGTGCCAGCAGCCATCACGGTAGCGGGGTACTTTATGAGACCCAGTACTTC. The full variable domain, rest sourced from reference TRBV9 and TRBJ2-5, is DSGVTQTPKHLITATGQRVTLRCSPRSGDLSVYWYQQSLDQGLQFLIQYYNGEERAKGNILERFSAQQFPDLHSELNLSSLELGDSALYFCASSHHGSGVLYETQYFGPGTRLLVL.

This clonotype showed up many times. The rearrangement links TRBV20-1 to TRBJ2-3, with TRBD2 identical over 7 bases. From germline, CDR1 is DFQATT and CDR2 SNEGSKA (reference sequence). The CDR3 covers 16 residues. The ends lost 3 bases at V and 2 bases at J; junction bases unmatched: 11. The CDR3 is CSARGAASGLTDTQYF. The DNA for the CDR3 is TGCAGTGCTAGGGGAGCGGCTAGCGGACTCACAGATACGCAGTATTTT.

The chain employs TRBV7-2 and TRBJ2-6; no reliable D call. The germline V and J ends were trimmed by 4 bases and 0 bases, with 10 bases remaining between them. Germline CDR1 reads SGHTA; CDR2 reads FQGNSA. The CDR3 consists of 16 residues. The CDR3 DNA sequence: TGTGCCAGCAGCTCACGTGACTTCTCTGGGGCCAACGTCCTGACTTTC. It translates to CASSSRDFSGANVLTF. The whole variable domain, remainder taken from reference TRBV7-2 and TRBJ2-6, is GAGVSQSPSNKVTEKGKDVELRCDPISGHTALYWYRQSLGQGLEFLIYFQGNSAPDKSGLPSDRFSAERTGGSVSTLTIQRTQQEDSAVYLCASSSRDFSGANVLTFGAGSRLTVL.

This clonotype was seen only a few times. This chain uses TRBV5-4 with TRBJ2-1, with TRBD2 matching over 11 bases. CDR3 size: 16 residues. Germline values: CDR1 SGHNT, CDR2 YYREEE (reference sequence). Trimming removed 4 bases from V and 4 bases from J; junction bases left unmatched: 7. Written as DNA, the CDR3 is TGTGCCAGCAGCCTACCTGGGACTAGCGGATACAATGAGCAGTTCTTC. This translates into CASSLPGTSGYNEQFF. The complete variable domain, with remaining parts taken from reference TRBV5-4 and TRBJ2-1, reads ETGVTQSPTHLIKTRGQQVTLRCSSQSGHNTVSWYQQALGQGPQFIFQYYREEENGRGNFPPRFSGLQFPNYSSELNVNALELDDSALYLCASSLPGTSGYNEQFFGPGTRLTVL.

With respect to this clonotype: A clone one base away is much larger, so this may be a read error. V and J are TRBV3-1 and TRBJ2-1; 10 nucleotides line up with TRBD2. Germline loops: CDR1 LGHDT, CDR2 YNNKEL (reference sequence). After removal of 8 bases from V and 4 bases from J, the junction contained 20 bases not matched to a gene. The CDR3 extends over 19 amino acids. The CDR3 DNA is TGTGCCAGCTGTTTCGAGGGGTCTAGCGGGAGCCCACAGTACAATGAGCAGTTCTTC. Residues: CASCFEGSSGSPQYNEQFF.

The sample holds a few counts of this clonotype. The rearrangement joins TRBV28 to TRBJ2-3; 9 bases agree with TRBD2. Germline V CDR1 and CDR2: MDHEN, SYDVKM. V shed 2 bases and J 4 bases; nucleotides not matched to a gene: 7. CDR3 size: 16 residues. The CDR3, as DNA: TGTGCCAGCAGTTTAGGAGCGGGAGGCCCGCCAGATACGCAGTATTTT. Protein product: CASSLGAGGPPDTQYF. Filled out from reference TRBV28 and TRBJ2-3, the complete variable domain reads DVKVTQSSRYLVKRTGEKVFLECVQDMDHENMFWYRQDPGLGLRLIYFSYDVKMKEKGDIPEGYSVSREKKERFSLILESASTNQTSMYLCASSLGAGGPPDTQYFGPGTRLTVL.

This sequence joins TRBV30 and TRBJ2-3; D call uncertain. The ends were cut back, 2 bases at V and 1 base at J, with 4 bases in the middle. The CDR3 totals 12 residues. Germline loops: CDR1 GTSNPN, CDR2 SVGIG (reference sequence). The CDR3, as DNA: TGTGCCTGGAGTACGGGCACAGATACGCAGTATTTT. Translating gives CAWSTGTDTQYF.

The rearrangement joins TRBV29-1 to TRBJ1-6; 9 nucleotides align to TRBD1. V dropped 0 bases and J dropped 14; count of bases not matched to a gene: 11. The germline gives CDR1 SQVTM, CDR2 ANQGSEA. The CDR3 totals 15 residues. CDR3 sequence: CSVEEPGQGGRSLHF. The CDR3 DNA reads as TGCAGCGTTGAAGAACCGGGACAGGGAGGGAGGTCCCTCCACTTT.

The chain combines TRBV5-6 with TRBJ2-2; TRBD2 might be the D (6 bases). Germline V gives CDR1 SGHDT, CDR2 YYEEEE. Trimming took off 4 bases at V and 4 bases at J, with 17 bases between the two ends. The CDR3 spans 16 residues. The CDR3 bases are TGTGCCAGCAGCCATCCCGGGACTGAGGGCACCGGGGAGCTGTTTTTT. This encodes CASSHPGTEGTGELFF.

This clonotype showed up many times. V gene TRBV28 combines with J gene TRBJ1-5; 7 bases are shared with TRBD1. The CDR3 is made up of 17 amino acids. The trim removed 1 base at V and 1 base at J, leaving 7 bases unmatched. Looked up from germline, CDR1 is MDHEN and CDR2 is SYDVKM. CDR3 loop: CASSLYQTGLSNQPQHF. DNA for the CDR3: TGTGCCAGCAGTTTATACCAGACAGGGTTAAGCAATCAGCCCCAGCATTTT.